Sequencing of this TCR beta chain was carried out in a study of CD8+CD57+ T cells in acquired aplastic anemia. Overall study context: Sorted CD4+ and CD8+ cells gave an average of approximately 3.4 ug of DNA. Sequencing produced an average of approximately 11 million reads per healthy donor for CD4+ cells. Study observations and caveats: CD8+ Simpson's diversity did not differ significantly between patients and controls. A set of approximately 30 CD8+ CDR3 sequences was shared between patients and controls, and these sequences appeared highly expressed in patients.

Both TCR beta VDJ combination and CDR3 sequence profiling were carried out. Genomic DNA was the template for this profiling. TCRdb re-called the reads with MiXCR, one entry per CDR3 protein. This table holds hundreds of thousands of distinct CDR3 sequences, roughly 68% found once. This clonotype was found once. The antigen is unknown. The germline gene is not matched at one end of the junction; a read error may be the cause. The CDR3 loop spans 12 amino acids. CDR1 SGHTA and CDR2 FQGTGA come from the germline V gene. The sequencing input was sorted CD4+, CD8+, or CD8+CD57+ T cells (not recorded which) from PBMCs. This TCR came from a human donor in good health, serving as a control. The chain employs TRBV7-3 and TRBJ1-5, with no clear D. CDR3 in amino acids: CASSAGDDTRNF. The CDR3 DNA follows: TGTGCCAGCAGCGCGGGTGACGACACGCGCAATTTT.